This TCR beta chain was captured by sequencing in a study of technical replicates of blood from a handful of donors. The CDR3 consists of 16 residues. The ends lost 6 bases at V and 7 bases at J; junction bases unmatched: 11. Germline V gives CDR1 SEHNR, CDR2 FQNEAQ (reference sequence). Repertoires were generated with immunoSEQ multiplex PCR, while TCRdb's copy carries only in-frame clones and drops some. This table has tens of thousands of clones, roughly 92% appearing once. Source material: T cells isolated from PBMCs. The chain carries TRBV7-9 and TRBJ1-6, with 8 nucleotides matching TRBD1. The receptor was derived from a human donor in good health. CDR3 coding DNA: TGTGCCAGCAGATTACCGGGGGACAGGCTAAATTCACCCCTCCACTTT. Encoded protein: CASRLPGDRLNSPLHF.